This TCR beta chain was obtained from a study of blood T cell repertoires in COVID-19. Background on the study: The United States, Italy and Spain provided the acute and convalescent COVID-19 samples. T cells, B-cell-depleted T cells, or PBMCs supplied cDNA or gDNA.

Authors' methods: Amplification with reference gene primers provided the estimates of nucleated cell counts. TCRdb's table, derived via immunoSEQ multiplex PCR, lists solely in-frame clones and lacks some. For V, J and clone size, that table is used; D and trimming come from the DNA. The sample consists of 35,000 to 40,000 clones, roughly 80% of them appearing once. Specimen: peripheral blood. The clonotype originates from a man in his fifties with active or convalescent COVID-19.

This CDR3 reads CASSEQTYEQYF. The CDR3 coding sequence is TGTGCCAGCAGTGAGCAGACCTACGAGCAGTACTTC. This chain uses TRBV2 with TRBJ2-7; no firm D call. Germline V gene lookup returns CDR1 SNHLY and CDR2 FYNNEI. The CDR3 has 12 amino acids. Deletions cut 3 bases from V and 2 bases from J, with 5 bases between.